This is a list of T cell receptor beta chains from one sample in a study of blood T cell repertoires in COVID-19. TCRdb keeps only in-frame clones here, not all; method: immunoSEQ multiplex PCR. The table records approximately 86,000 clones, around three quarters of them present only once. Sequencing was done on a sample of peripheral blood. The receptors come from a woman between 65 and 79 years old with acute or convalescent COVID-19. The CDR3 runs from the conserved cysteine through the conserved F or W. D genes are given only for firm matches. Clone sizes are given selectively: once, few, many, or a class where the clone is expanded.

NA	15	TRBV2	few	TRBJ1-1	TGTGCCAGCAGTGATCAGAGGGCGGTGGTGACTGAAGCTTTCTTT	CASSDQRAVVTEAFF
NA	14	TRBV11-2	NA	TRBJ2-7	TGTGCCAGCAGCTTAGAGCAGGCATCCTACGAGCAGTACTTC	CASSLEQASYEQYF
NA	15	TRBV6-2/TRBV6-3	NA	TRBJ1-1	TGTGCCAGCAGCGAAACGACAGCTATGAACACTGAAGCTTTCTTT	CASSETTAMNTEAFF
NA	15	TRBV4-3	NA	TRBJ2-7	TGCGCCAGCAGCCAAGAAGCTAGGGAAGGGGACGAGCAGTACTTC	CASSQEAREGDEQYF
TRBD1	13	TRBV29-1	NA	TRBJ1-1	TGCAGCGCCCCGGGTAGGGGGCAAATTGAAGCTTTCTTT	CSAPGRGQIEAFF
NA	15	TRBV27	NA	TRBJ2-3	TGTGCCAGCAGTTTATTGCGTACCTACACAGATACGCAGTATTTT	CASSLLRTYTDTQYF
NA	14	TRBV7-9	once	TRBJ2-3	TGTGCCAGCAGCTCTTCAACTAGCACAGATACGCAGTATTTT	CASSSSTSTDTQYF
NA	15	TRBV5-6	few	TRBJ1-2	TGTGCCAGCAGCTCGAGCGGACGGGAATTCTATGGCTACACCTTC	CASSSSGREFYGYTF
TRBD1	17	TRBV7-2	NA	TRBJ2-3	TGTGCCAGCAGCTTACCCCCGGGACAGGGTGGCACAGATACGCAGTATTTT	CASSLPPGQGGTDTQYF
TRBD2	15	TRBV2	NA	TRBJ2-7	TGTGCCAGCAGGGCTAGTAGCGGGAGATCCTACGAGCAGTACTTC	CASRASSGRSYEQYF
TRBD1	15	TRBV5-1	few	TRBJ1-1	TGCGCCAGCAGCTTGGGACAGGGACTGTACACTGAAGCTTTCTTT	CASSLGQGLYTEAFF
TRBD1	15	TRBV18	NA	TRBJ1-4	TGTGCCAGCTCGGGACAGGGCCACTCTAATGAAAAACTGTTTTTT	CASSGQGHSNEKLFF
TRBD1	13	TRBV29-1	NA	TRBJ2-5	TGCAGCTACGACAGGGCCTTGGGAGAGACCCAGTACTTC	CSYDRALGETQYF
NA	12	TRBV28	NA	TRBJ1-6	TGTGCCAGCAGTTTATCGGATTCACCCCTCCACTTT	CASSLSDSPLHF
NA	16	TRBV6-1	NA	TRBJ2-3	TGTGCCAGCAGTGAATGGGGGGGCGGGGGCGCAGATACGCAGTATTTT	CASSEWGGGGADTQYF
TRBD1	16	TRBV9	NA	TRBJ1-6	TGTGCCAGCAGCCCGGGGCGGACAGGGAATAATTCACCCCTCCACTTT	CASSPGRTGNNSPLHF
NA	10	TRBV29-1	NA	TRBJ1-1	TGCAGCGTCGTGAACACTGAAGCTTTCTTT	CSVVNTEAFF
NA	17	TRBV2	NA	TRBJ1-5	TGTGCCAGCAGTGAAAAGGGAGGGAGCCAGGGCAATCAGCCCCAGCATTTT	CASSEKGGSQGNQPQHF
TRBD1	15	TRBV5-4	NA	TRBJ1-1	TGTGCCAGCAAGGGTAGAGACAGGGCGAACACTGAAGCTTTCTTT	CASKGRDRANTEAFF
NA	13	TRBV6-6	once	TRBJ1-3	TGTGCCAGCAACGAAGGCGGAGGAAACACCATATATTTT	CASNEGGGNTIYF
TRBD2	14	TRBV30	NA	TRBJ2-4	TGTGCCTGGAGTGTGGGGGGGAGGACAAACATTCAGTACTTC	CAWSVGGRTNIQYF
TRBD2	18	TRBV15	once	TRBJ2-3	TGTGCCACCAGCAGAGTCCGACTAGCGGGGGGGCAAGGAGATACGCAGTATTTT	CATSRVRLAGGQGDTQYF
NA	12	TRBV15	NA	TRBJ2-7	TGTGCCACCAGCAGAGATTCGCAGGGCTATTACTTC	CATSRDSQGYYF
TRBD2	17	TRBV11-3	NA	TRBJ2-1	TGTGCCAGCAGCTCCGGACTAGCGGGAGGGCCCTACAATGAGCAGTTCTTC	CASSSGLAGGPYNEQFF
TRBD1	15	TRBV5-1	NA	TRBJ2-1	TGCGCCAGCAGCTTAGGACAGGGGTTGTTTGATGAGCAGTTCTTC	CASSLGQGLFDEQFF
TRBD2	18	TRBV28	NA	TRBJ2-1	TGTGCCAGCACCCCCGGGACTAGCGGGGGGGCCTTCCACAATGAGCAGTTCTTC	CASTPGTSGGAFHNEQFF
NA	13	TRBV11-3	NA	TRBJ2-1	TGTGCCAGCAGCCCGCGGAGGACCGGTGAGCAGTTCTTC	CASSPRRTGEQFF
NA	13	TRBV18	NA	TRBJ2-5	TGTGCCAGCTCACCTGGAGTAAGTGAGACCCAGTACTTC	CASSPGVSETQYF
NA	13	TRBV28	NA	TRBJ1-1	TGTGCCAGCAGCCCCGGACAGTTCTTGGAAGCTTTCTTT	CASSPGQFLEAFF
TRBD2	17	TRBV7-8	NA	TRBJ2-1	TGTGCCAGCAGCGCCAAGTGGGGACTAGCGGGCAACAATGAGCAGTTCTTC	CASSAKWGLAGNNEQFF
NA	13	TRBV25-1	NA	TRBJ1-1	TGTGCCAGCAGTGAAGTGGGGGCGACTGAAGCTTTCTTT	CASSEVGATEAFF
TRBD2	15	TRBV7-7	few	TRBJ2-1	TGTGCCAGCAGCAAAGGACTAGCGGGAGTTGACGAGCAGTTCTTC	CASSKGLAGVDEQFF
TRBD2	16	TRBV11-2	once	TRBJ2-3	TGTGCCAGCAGCCGCGGGGTAGCGGGGGGCACAGATACGCAGTATTTT	CASSRGVAGGTDTQYF
NA	15	TRBV6-5	NA	TRBJ2-5	TGTGCCAGCAGTTACTCAGGGATTAGCGTAGAGACCCAGTACTTC	CASSYSGISVETQYF
NA	18	TRBV4-2	once	TRBJ2-1	TGTGCCAGCAGCCAAGCTCCCCCGAGCGGTAGCTCCTACAATGAGCAGTTCTTC	CASSQAPPSGSSYNEQFF
TRBD1	17	TRBV5-4	NA	TRBJ2-7	TGTGCCAGCAGCTTGGCGTCGGGACAGCGGCCCTCCTACGAGCAGTACTTC	CASSLASGQRPSYEQYF
NA	12	TRBV14	few	TRBJ1-1	TGTGCCAGCAGTGGGGGGGGGACTGAAGCTTTCTTT	CASSGGGTEAFF
TRBD2	15	TRBV9	once	TRBJ2-5	TGTGCCAGCAGCGCGACTGGGACTAGGCGGGAGACCCAGTACTTC	CASSATGTRRETQYF
NA	17	TRBV6-2/TRBV6-3	NA	TRBJ1-4	TGTGCCAGCAGTAGGCCAACACAGGGAAAGAATTTCGAAAAACTGTTTTTT	CASSRPTQGKNFEKLFF
NA	14	TRBV6-2/TRBV6-3	NA	TRBJ2-5	TGTGCCAGCAGTTACAAGGGGTGGGTAGAGACCCAGTACTTC	CASSYKGWVETQYF
NA	11	TRBV29-1	NA	TRBJ2-2	TGCAGCGTACAGGGTGCCGGGGAGCTGTTTTTT	CSVQGAGELFF
NA	14	TRBV18	few	TRBJ2-1	TGTGCCAGCTCACCACCAGGGGTGGACAATGAGCAGTTCTTC	CASSPPGVDNEQFF
TRBD1	13	TRBV30	NA	TRBJ1-3	TGTGCCTGGAAGCAGGGGGTCGGAAACACCATATATTTT	CAWKQGVGNTIYF
TRBD2	14	TRBV6-2/TRBV6-3	NA	TRBJ2-2	TGTGCCAGCAGTGCCGGGACTAGCTACGGGGAGCTGTTTTTT	CASSAGTSYGELFF
NA	16	TRBV27	NA	TRBJ2-3	TGTGCCAGCAGGGTGGGGGCATACGGGGGCACAGATACGCAGTATTTT	CASRVGAYGGTDTQYF
NA	15	TRBV5-8	few	TRBJ1-2	TGTGCCAGCAGCTTTTACCGGGGCGGGGCGGTTGGCTACACCTTC	CASSFYRGGAVGYTF